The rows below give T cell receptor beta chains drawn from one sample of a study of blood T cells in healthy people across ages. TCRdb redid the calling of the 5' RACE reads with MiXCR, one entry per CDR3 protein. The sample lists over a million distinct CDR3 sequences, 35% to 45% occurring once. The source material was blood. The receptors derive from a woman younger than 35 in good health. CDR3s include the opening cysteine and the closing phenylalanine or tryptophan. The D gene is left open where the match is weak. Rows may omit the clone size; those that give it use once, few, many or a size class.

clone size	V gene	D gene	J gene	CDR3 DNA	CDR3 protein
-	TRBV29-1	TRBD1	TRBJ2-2	TGCAGCGTTGATAGACAGGGGTTTACCGGGGAGCTGTTTTTT	CSVDRQGFTGELFF
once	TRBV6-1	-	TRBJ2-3	TGTGCCAGCAGTGGCCAACGAACGGGCCGCACAGATACGCAGTATTTT	CASSGQRTGRTDTQYF
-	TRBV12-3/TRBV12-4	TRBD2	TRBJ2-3	TGTGCCAGCAGTGGCCCCGGAAGCGGGAGAACAGATACGCAGTATTTT	CASSGPGSGRTDTQYF
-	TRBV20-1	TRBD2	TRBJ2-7	TGCAGTGCTAGAGATGCGAGGCTAGCGGACTACGAGCAGTACTTC	CSARDARLADYEQYF
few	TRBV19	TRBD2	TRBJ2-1	TGTGCCAGTAGACCGGGACTAGCGGGTGATAATGAGCAGTTCTTC	CASRPGLAGDNEQFF
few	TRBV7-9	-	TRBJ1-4	TGTGCCAGCAGCTTAGGGGCACCCGGTAATGAAAAACTGTTTTTT	CASSLGAPGNEKLFF
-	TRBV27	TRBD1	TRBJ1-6	TGTGCCAGCAGTATGGACAGGGTCGCTTCACCCCCCCACTTT	CASSMDRVASPPHF
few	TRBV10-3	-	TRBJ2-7	TGTGCCATCAGAGGGAGTTCTACAGAAGGTCCCTACGAGCAGTACTTC	CAIRGSSTEGPYEQYF
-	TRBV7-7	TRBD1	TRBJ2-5	TGTGCCAGCAGCCCATCGACAGGGCCCTCGGAGACCCAGTACTTC	CASSPSTGPSETQYF
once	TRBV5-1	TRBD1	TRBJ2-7	TGCGCCAGCAGCCCAACAGGGGGCCTCTCCTACGAGCAGTACTTC	CASSPTGGLSYEQYF
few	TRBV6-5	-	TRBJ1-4	TGTGCCAGCACCTGGCACCTTGCAACTAATGAAAAACTGTTTTTT	CASTWHLATNEKLFF
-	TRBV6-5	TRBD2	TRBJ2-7	TGTGCCAGCAGTCCGGGACTAGCCCTCAATGAGCAGTACTTC	CASSPGLALNEQYF
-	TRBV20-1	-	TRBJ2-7	TGCAGTGCTAGTAGGAGGCAGAGTATGCCCTACGAGCAGTACTTC	CSASRRQSMPYEQYF
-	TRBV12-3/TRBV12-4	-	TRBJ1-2	TGTGCCGGCAGTTCCGTGGTAAAGGGCTCATATGGCTACACCTTC	CAGSSVVKGSYGYTF
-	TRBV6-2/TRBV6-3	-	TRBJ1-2	TGTGCCAGCAGACTGGACCGTTATCATGGCTACACCTTC	CASRLDRYHGYTF
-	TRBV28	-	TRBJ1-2	TGTGCCAGCAGCCTACAAAGGGGAGGAAAGGGTTTGTCGGGCTGCACCTTC	CASSLQRGGKGLSGCTF
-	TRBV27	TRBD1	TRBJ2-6	TGTGCCAGCAGTCCCTTCGGGACAGGGTCTTCTTCTGGGGCCAACGTCCTGACTTTC	CASSPFGTGSSSGANVLTF
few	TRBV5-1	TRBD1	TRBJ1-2	TGCGCCAGCAGCTACCCGGACAGGGGGCTTTTCGACGGCTACACCTTC	CASSYPDRGLFDGYTF
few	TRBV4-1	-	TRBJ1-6	TGCGCCAGCAGCCAAGGGGATTCCTATAATTCACCCCTCCACTTT	CASSQGDSYNSPLHF
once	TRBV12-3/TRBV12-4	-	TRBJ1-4	TGTGCCAGCAAGGGGGGGCCCGGAAATGAAAAACTGTTTTTT	CASKGGPGNEKLFF
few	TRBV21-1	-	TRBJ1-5	TGTGCCAGCAGGAACCCCAGGGTAAATCAGCCCCAGCATTTT	CASRNPRVNQPQHF
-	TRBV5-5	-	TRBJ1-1	TGTGCCAGCAGCTTGTTTTCAGGGACCCAGAACACTGAAGCTTTCTTT	CASSLFSGTQNTEAFF
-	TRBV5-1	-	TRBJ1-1	TGCGCCAGCACACAGGGCGCGCCCACTGAAGCTTTCTTT	CASTQGAPTEAFF
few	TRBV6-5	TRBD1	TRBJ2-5	TGTGCCAGCAGCAGCGGACAGGGGGAGTCGGAGACCCAGTACTTC	CASSSGQGESETQYF
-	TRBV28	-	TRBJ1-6	TGTGCCAGCACACTAAGACAAACTAATTCACCCCTCCACTTT	CASTLRQTNSPLHF
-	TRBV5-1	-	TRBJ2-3	TGCGCCAGCAGCTGGGTAGCGGCGGATACGCAGTATTTT	CASSWVAADTQYF
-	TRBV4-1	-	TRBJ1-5	TGCGCCAGCAGCCAAGAGAAGGGCACAAGCAATCAGCCCCAGCATTTT	CASSQEKGTSNQPQHF
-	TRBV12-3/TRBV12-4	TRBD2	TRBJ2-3	TGTGCCAGCAGTCCGCAGACTAGCACTAGCACAGATACGCAGTATTTT	CASSPQTSTSTDTQYF